This T cell receptor (beta chain) came from a study of yellow fever vaccine responses in identical twins. This clonotype was recorded a few times. Its antigen is currently unknown. From the RT-PCR reads, TCRdb called clonotypes with MiXCR, one entry per CDR3 protein. Of 30,000 to 40,000 distinct CDR3 sequences listed, 50% to 75% are singletons. Trimming removed 3 bases from V and 5 bases from J, with 14 bases in between. There are 15 residues in the CDR3. Germline V gene sequence: CDR1 KGHSH, CDR2 LQKENI. General study points: A vaccine T cell response that seemed partly convergent and partly personalized was reported in twins.

The chain is built from TRBV18 and TRBJ2-4; tentative D call: TRBD1 (6 bases). The TCR originated in a woman aged 18-29 years who received the yellow fever vaccine. The source material was T cells from blood (PBMCs), unsorted or a sorted subset (not recorded which), sampled before or after yellow fever vaccination (not recorded which). CDR3 sequence reads: CASSPQTGRENIQYF. The CDR3 DNA sequence: TGTGCCAGCTCACCCCAAACAGGGAGAGAAAACATTCAGTACTTC.